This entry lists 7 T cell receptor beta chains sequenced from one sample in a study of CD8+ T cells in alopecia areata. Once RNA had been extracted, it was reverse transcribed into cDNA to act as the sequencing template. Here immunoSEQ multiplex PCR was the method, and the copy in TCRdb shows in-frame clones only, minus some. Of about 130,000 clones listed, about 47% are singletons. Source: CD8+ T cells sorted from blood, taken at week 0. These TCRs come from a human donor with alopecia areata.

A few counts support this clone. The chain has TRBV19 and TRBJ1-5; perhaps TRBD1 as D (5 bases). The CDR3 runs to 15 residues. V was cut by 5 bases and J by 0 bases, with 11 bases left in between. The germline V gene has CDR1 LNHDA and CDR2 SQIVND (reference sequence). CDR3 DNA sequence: TGTGCCAGTAGTCCGGGACGGCCTAGCAATCAGCCCCAGCATTTT. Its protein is CASSPGRPSNQPQHF.

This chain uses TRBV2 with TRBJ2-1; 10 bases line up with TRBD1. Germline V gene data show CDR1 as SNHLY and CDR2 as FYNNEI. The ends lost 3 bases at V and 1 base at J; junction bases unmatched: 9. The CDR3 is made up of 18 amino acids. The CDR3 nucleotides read TGTGCCAGCAGTGATTCCGGGACAGGGGTCAGTTCCTACAATGAGCAGTTCTTC. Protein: CASSDSGTGVSSYNEQFF. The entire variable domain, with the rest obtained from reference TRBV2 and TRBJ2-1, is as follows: EPEVTQTPSHQVTQMGQEVILRCVPISNHLYFYWYRQILGQKVEFLVSFYNNEISEKSEIFDDQFSVERPDGSNFTLKIRSTKLEDSAMYFCASSDSGTGVSSYNEQFFGPGTRLTVL.

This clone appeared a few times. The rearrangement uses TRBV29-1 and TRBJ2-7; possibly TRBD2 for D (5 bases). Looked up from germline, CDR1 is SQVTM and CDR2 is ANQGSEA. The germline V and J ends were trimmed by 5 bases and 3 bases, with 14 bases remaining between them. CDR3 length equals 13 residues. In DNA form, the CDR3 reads TGCAGCGTTTTGAGTCCGGGGAACTACGAGCAGTACTTC. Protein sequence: CSVLSPGNYEQYF.

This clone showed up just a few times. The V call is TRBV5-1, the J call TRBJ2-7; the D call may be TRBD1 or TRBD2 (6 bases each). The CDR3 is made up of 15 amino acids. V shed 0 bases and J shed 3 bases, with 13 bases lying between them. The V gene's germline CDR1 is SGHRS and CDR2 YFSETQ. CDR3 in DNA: TGCGCCAGCAGCTTGGCCCAGGGGACTTTCTACGAGCAGTACTTC. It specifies CASSLAQGTFYEQYF.

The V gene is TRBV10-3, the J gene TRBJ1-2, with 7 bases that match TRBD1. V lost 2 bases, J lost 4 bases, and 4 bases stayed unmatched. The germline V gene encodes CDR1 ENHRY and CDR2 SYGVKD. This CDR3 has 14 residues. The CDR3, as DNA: TGTGCCATCAGTGAGGCCGGGACAGCCTATGGCTACACCTTC. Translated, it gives CAISEAGTAYGYTF.

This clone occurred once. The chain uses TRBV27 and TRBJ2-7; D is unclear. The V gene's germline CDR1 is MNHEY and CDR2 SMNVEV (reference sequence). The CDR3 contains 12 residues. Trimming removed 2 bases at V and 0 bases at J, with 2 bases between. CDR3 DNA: TGTGCCAGCAGTTTACCCTCCTACGAGCAGTACTTC. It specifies CASSLPSYEQYF.

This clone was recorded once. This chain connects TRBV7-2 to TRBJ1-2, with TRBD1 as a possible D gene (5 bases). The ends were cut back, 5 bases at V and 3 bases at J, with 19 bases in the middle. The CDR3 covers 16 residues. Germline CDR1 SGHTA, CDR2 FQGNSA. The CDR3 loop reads CASSEDRRRWYYGYTF. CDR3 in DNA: TGTGCCAGCAGCGAAGACAGACGGCGATGGTACTATGGCTACACCTTC.